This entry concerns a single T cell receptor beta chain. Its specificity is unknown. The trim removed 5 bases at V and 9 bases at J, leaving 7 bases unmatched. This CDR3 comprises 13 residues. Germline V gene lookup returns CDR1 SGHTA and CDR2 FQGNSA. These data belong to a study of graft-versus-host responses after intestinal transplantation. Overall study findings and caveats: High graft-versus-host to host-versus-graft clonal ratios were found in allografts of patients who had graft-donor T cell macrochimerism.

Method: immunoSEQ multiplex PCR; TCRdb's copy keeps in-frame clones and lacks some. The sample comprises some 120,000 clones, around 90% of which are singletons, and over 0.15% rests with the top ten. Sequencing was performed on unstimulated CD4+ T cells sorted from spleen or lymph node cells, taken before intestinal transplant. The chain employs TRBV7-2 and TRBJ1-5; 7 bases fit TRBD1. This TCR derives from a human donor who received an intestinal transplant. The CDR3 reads CASSPRQGRPQHF. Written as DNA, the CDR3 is TGTGCCAGCAGCCCACGACAGGGACGGCCCCAGCATTTT.